Below are 5 T cell receptor beta chains sequenced from a single sample in a study of T-cell reconstitution after alpha-beta-depleted transplantation in children. Unique molecular identifiers were incorporated into the prepared TCRbeta library. In TCRdb, the PCR reads were re-called with MiXCR into one record per CDR3 protein. The table shows about 300,000 distinct CDR3 sequences, with around a tenth occurring only once. Specimen: PBMCs, collected before TCRalphabeta/CD19-depleted stem cell transplant. These receptors were obtained from a boy less than two years old with acute myeloid leukemia, due to receive a stem cell transplant.

This clonotype showed up many times. The gene calls are TRBV27 and TRBJ1-2; possibly TRBD1 for D (6 bases). The germline V gene encodes CDR1 MNHEY and CDR2 SMNVEV (reference sequence). The CDR3 is 12 residues long. Trimming left V 6 bases short and J 5 bases short, with 10 bases between. The CDR3 DNA reads as TGTGCCAGCAGCGACAGGCCGTATGGCTACACCTTC. It translates to CASSDRPYGYTF.

This clonotype showed up just a few times. The rearrangement links TRBV6-5 to TRBJ1-1; 7 positions agree with TRBD1. This CDR3 has 14 amino acids. Losses at the gene ends were 2 bases for V and 3 bases for J; bases not matched to a gene: 3. From germline, CDR1 is MNHEY and CDR2 SVGAGI. The CDR3 protein is CASSYHRGDTEAFF. As DNA, the CDR3 is TGTGCCAGCAGTTACCACAGGGGAGACACTGAAGCTTTCTTT.

This clonotype was observed a handful of times. The rearrangement links TRBV7-9 to TRBJ2-7; TRBD1 agrees at 12 bases. V lost 4 bases and J lost 7; bases outside the gene matches: 2. CDR3 length: 13 residues. CDR1 is SEHNR and CDR2 is FQNEAQ in the germline V gene (reference sequence). CDR3 sequence reads: CASSWDRGREQYF. CDR3 DNA sequence: TGTGCCAGCAGCTGGGACAGGGGGCGAGAGCAGTACTTC.

This clonotype has ten or more counts. The V call is TRBV25-1, the J call TRBJ1-1; 7 bases agree with TRBD1. The CDR3 loop spans 15 amino acids. CDR1 MGHDK and CDR2 SYGVNS come from the germline V gene. The V and J ends lost 8 bases and 0 bases, in that order; junction bases with no gene match: 9. The CDR3 bases are TGTGCCAGCGCCAGACAGGGCTTGATGAACACTGAAGCTTTCTTT. Amino acids: CASARQGLMNTEAFF.

This clonotype came up many times. The rearrangement joins TRBV7-9 to TRBJ1-2; no clear D gene. V was pared by 2 bases and J by 4 bases, with 14 bases between. CDR1 SEHNR and CDR2 FQNEAQ come from the germline V gene (reference sequence). CDR3 length equals 15 residues. For the CDR3, the DNA is TGTGCCAGCAGCTTAAAGTCCACAGTCGGCTATGGCTACACCTTC. It codes for CASSLKSTVGYGYTF.